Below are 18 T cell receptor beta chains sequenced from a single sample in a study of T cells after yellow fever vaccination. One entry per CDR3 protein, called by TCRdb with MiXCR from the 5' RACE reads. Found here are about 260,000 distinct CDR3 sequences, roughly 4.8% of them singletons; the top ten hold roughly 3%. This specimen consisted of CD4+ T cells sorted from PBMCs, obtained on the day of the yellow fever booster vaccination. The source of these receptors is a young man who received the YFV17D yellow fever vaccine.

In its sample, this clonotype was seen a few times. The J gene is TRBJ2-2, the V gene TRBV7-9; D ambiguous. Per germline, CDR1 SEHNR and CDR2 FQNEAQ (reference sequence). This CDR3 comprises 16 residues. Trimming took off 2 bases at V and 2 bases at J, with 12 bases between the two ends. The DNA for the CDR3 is TGTGCCAGCAGCTTACATTTCAGTCCCAACACCGGGGAGCTGTTTTTT. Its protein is CASSLHFSPNTGELFF.

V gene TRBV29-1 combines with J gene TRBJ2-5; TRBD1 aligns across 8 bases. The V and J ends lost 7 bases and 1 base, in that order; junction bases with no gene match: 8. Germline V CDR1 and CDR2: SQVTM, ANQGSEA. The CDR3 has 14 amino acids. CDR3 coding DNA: TGCAGCGCCAACAGGGGGTACCTCCAAGAGACCCAGTACTTC. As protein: CSANRGYLQETQYF.

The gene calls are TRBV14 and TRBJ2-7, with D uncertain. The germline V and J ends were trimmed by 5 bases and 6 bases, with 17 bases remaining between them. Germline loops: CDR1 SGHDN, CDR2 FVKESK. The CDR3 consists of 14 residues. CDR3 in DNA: TGTGCCAGCAGCACGAGGCCCAAGCACCCCGAGCAGTACTTC. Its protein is CASSTRPKHPEQYF.

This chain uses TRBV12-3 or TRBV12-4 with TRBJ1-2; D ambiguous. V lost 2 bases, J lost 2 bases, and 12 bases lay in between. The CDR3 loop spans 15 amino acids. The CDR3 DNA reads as TGTGCCAGCAGTTTATCGGGTCAGAGGAACTATGGCTACACCTTC. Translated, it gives CASSLSGQRNYGYTF.

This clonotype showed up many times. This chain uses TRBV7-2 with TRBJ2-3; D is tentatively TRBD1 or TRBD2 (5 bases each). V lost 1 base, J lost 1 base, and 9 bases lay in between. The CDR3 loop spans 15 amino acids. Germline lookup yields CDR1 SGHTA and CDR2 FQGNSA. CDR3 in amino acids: CASSLVGAGTDTQYF. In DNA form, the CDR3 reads TGTGCCAGCAGCTTAGTCGGGGCCGGCACAGATACGCAGTATTTT.

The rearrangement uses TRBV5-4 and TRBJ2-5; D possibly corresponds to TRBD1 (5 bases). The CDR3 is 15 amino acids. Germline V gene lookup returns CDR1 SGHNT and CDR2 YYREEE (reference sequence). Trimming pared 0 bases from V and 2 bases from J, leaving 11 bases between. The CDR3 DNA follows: TGTGCCAGCAGCTTGGTGGGGCTTTTACAAGAGACCCAGTACTTC. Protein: CASSLVGLLQETQYF.

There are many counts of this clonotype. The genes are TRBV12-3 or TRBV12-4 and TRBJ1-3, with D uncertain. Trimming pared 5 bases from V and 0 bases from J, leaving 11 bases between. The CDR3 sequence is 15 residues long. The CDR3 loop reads CASSPRVRSGNTIYF. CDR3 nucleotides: TGTGCCAGCAGTCCCAGAGTACGCTCTGGAAACACCATATATTTT.

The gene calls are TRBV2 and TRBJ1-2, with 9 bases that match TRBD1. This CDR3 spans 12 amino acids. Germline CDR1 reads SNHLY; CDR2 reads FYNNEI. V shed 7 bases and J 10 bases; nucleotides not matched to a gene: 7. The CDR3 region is CASTMDRGPYTF. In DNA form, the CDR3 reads TGTGCCAGCACCATGGACAGGGGCCCCTACACCTTC.

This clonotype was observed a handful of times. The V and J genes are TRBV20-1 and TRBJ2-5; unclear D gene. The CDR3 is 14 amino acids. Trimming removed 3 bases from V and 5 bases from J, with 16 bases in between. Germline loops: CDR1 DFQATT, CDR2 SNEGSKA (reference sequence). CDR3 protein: CSASPATYLETQYF. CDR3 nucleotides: TGCAGTGCTAGTCCCGCCACCTACCTCGAGACCCAGTACTTC.

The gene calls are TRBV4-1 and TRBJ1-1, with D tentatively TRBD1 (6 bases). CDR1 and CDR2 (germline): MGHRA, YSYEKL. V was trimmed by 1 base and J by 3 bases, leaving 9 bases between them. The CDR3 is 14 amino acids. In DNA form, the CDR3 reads TGCGCCAGCAGCCAAGTGACAGGCGACACTGAAGCTTTCTTT. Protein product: CASSQVTGDTEAFF.

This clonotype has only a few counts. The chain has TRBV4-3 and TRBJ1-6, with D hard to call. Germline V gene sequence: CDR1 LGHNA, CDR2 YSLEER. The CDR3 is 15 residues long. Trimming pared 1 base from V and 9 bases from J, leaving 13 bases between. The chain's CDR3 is CASSQGAGSSSPLHF. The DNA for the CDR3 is TGCGCCAGCAGCCAAGGGGCGGGGTCAAGTTCACCCCTCCACTTT.

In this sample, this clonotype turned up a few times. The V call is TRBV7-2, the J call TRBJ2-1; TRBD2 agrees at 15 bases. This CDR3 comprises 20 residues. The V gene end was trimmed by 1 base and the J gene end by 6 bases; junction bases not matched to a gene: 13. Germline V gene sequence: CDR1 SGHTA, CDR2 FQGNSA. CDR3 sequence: CASSLGRIGLAGGLGNEQFF. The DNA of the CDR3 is TGTGCCAGCAGCTTAGGGAGGATCGGACTAGCGGGGGGGCTTGGCAATGAGCAGTTCTTC.

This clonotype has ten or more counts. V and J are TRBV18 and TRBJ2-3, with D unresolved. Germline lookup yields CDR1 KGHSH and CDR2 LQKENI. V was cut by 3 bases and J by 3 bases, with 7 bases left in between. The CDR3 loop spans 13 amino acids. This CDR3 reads CASSPRRTDTQYF. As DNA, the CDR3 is TGTGCCAGCTCACCCAGGAGAACAGATACGCAGTATTTT.

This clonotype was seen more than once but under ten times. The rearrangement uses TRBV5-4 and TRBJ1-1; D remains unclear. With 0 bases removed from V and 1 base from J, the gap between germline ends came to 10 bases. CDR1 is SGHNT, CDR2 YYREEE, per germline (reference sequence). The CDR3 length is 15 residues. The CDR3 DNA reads TGTGCCAGCAGCTTGGACTATTCGGGGAACACTGAAGCTTTCTTT. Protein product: CASSLDYSGNTEAFF.

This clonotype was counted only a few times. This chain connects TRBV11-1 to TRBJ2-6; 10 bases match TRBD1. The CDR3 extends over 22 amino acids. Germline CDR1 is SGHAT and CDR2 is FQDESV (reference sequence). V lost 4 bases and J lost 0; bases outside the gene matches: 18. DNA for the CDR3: TGTGCCAGCAGCTCCAAGGCACGGGACAGGGGTCCGTTCGTCTCTGGGGCCAACGTCCTGACTTTC. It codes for CASSSKARDRGPFVSGANVLTF. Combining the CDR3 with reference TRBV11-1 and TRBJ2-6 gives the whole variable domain EAEVAQSPRYKITEKSQAVAFWCDPISGHATLYWYRQILGQGPELLVQFQDESVVDDSQLPKDRFSAERLKGVDSTLKIQPAELGDSAMYLCASSSKARDRGPFVSGANVLTFGAGSRLTVL.

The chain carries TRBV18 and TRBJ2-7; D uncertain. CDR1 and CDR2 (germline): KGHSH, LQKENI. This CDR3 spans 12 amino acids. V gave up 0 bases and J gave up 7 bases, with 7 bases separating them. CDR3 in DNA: TGTGCCAGCTCACCACCGGGTGGGGAGCAGTACGTC. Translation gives CASSPPGGEQYV.

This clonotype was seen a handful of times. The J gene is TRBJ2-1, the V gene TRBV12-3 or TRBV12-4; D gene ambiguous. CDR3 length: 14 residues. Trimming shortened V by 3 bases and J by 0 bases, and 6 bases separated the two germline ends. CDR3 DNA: TGTGCCAGCAGTTTCGTCGGCTCCTACAATGAGCAGTTCTTC. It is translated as CASSFVGSYNEQFF.

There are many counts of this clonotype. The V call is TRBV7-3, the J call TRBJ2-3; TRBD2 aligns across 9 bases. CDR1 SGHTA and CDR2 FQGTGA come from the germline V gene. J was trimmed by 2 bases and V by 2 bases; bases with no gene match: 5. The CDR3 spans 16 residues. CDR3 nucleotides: TGTGCCAGCAGCTTAGGTAGCGGGGGTACCACAGATACGCAGTATTTT. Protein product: CASSLGSGGTTDTQYF.